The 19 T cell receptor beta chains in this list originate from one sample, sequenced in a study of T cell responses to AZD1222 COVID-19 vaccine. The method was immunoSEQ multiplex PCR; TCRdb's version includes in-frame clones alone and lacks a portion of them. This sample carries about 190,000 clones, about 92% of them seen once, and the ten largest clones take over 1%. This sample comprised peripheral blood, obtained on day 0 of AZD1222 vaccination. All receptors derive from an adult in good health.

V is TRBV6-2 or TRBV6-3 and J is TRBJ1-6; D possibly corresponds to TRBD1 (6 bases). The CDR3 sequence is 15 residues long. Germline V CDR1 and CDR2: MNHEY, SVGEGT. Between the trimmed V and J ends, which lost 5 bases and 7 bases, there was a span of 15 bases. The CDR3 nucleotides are TGTGCCAGCAGTCCACGTGGCCAGGGGAATTCACCCCTCCACTTT. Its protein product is CASSPRGQGNSPLHF.

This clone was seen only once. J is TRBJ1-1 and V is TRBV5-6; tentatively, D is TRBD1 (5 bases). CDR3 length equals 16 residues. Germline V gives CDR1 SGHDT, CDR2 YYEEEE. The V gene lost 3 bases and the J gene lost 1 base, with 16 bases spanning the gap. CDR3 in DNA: TGTGCCAGCAGCTGGGGACCGACAGCCGGGAACACTGAAGCTTTCTTT. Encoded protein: CASSWGPTAGNTEAFF.

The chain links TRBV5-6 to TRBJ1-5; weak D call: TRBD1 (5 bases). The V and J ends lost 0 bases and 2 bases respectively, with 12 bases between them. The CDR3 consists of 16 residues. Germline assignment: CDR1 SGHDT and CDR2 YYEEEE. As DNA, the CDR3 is TGTGCCAGCAGCTTGGGGTTGGGGGGAGGCAATCAGCCCCAGCATTTT. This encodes CASSLGLGGGNQPQHF.

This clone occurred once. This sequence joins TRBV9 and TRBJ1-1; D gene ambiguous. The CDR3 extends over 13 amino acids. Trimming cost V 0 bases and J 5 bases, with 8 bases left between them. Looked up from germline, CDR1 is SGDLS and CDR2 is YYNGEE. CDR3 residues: CASSVGTETEAFF. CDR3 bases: TGTGCCAGCAGCGTAGGAACCGAGACTGAAGCTTTCTTT.

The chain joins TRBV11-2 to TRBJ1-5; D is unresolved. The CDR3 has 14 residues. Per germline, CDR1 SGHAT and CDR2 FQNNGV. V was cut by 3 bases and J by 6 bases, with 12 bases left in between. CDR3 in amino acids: CASSLVRVRQPQHF. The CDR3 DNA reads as TGTGCCAGCAGCTTGGTAAGGGTACGTCAGCCCCAGCATTTT. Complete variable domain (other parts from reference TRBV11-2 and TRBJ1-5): EAGVAQSPRYKIIEKRQSVAFWCNPISGHATLYWYQQILGQGPKLLIQFQNNGVVDDSQLPKDRFSAERLKGVDSTLKIQPAKLEDSAVYLCASSLVRVRQPQHFGDGTRLSIL.

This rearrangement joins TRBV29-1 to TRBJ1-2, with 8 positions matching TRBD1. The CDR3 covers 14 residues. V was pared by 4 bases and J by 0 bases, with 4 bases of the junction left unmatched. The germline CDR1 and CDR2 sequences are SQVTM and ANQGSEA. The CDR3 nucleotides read TGCAGCGTTGGCGGGACAGGCCCTAACTATGGCTACACCTTC. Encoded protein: CSVGGTGPNYGYTF.

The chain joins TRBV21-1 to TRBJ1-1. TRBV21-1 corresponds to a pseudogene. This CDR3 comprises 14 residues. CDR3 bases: TGTGCCAGCAGCAAAGAGCAGGGAGACACTGAAGCTTTCTTT. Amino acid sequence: CASSKEQGDTEAFF.

In DNA, the CDR3 is TGTGCCAGCAGCTTAGGGGACCTCCGAAACACTGAAGCTTTCTTT. This gives the protein CASSLGDLRNTEAFF. The chain carries TRBV7-9 and TRBJ1-1, with D tentatively TRBD1 (5 bases). Between the trimmed V and J ends, which lost 1 base and 2 bases, there was a span of 11 bases. CDR3 length: 15 amino acids. The germline CDR1 and CDR2 sequences are SEHNR and FQNEAQ (reference sequence). The full variable domain, its missing parts supplied by reference TRBV7-9 and TRBJ1-1, is DTGVSQNPRHKITKRGQNVTFRCDPISEHNRLYWYRQTLGQGPEFLTYFQNEAQLEKSRLLSDRFSAERPKGSFSTLEIQRTEQGDSAMYLCASSLGDLRNTEAFFGQGTRLTVV.

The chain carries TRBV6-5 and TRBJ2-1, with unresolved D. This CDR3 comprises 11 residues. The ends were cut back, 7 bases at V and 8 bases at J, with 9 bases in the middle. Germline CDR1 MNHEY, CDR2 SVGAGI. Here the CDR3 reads CASKKWDEQFF. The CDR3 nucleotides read TGTGCCAGCAAAAAGTGGGATGAGCAGTTCTTC.

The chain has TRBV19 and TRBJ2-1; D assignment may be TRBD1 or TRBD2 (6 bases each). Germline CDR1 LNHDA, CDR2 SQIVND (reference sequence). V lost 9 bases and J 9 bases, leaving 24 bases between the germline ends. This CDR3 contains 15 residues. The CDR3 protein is CASAPGLQGGTEQFF. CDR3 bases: TGTGCCAGCGCGCCCGGACTACAGGGAGGTACTGAGCAGTTCTTC.

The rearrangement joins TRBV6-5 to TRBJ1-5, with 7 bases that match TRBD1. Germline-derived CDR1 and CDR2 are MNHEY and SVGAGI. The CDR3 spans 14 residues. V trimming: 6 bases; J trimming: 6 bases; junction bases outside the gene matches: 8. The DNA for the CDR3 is TGTGCCAGCAGAACAACAGGGGCTGGTCAGCCCCAGCATTTT. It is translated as CASRTTGAGQPQHF.

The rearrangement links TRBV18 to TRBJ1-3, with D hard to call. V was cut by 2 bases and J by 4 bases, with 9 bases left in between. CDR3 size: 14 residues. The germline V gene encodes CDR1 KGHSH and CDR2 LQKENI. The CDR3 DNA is TGTGCCAGCTCACCAACGAATAGAGGAAACACCATATATTTT. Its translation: CASSPTNRGNTIYF.

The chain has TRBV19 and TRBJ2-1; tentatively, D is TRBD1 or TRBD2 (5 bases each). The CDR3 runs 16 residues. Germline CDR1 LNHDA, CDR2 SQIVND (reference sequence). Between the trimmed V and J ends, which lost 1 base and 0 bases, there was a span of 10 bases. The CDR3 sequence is CASSIVEGTSYNEQFF. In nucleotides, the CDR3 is TGTGCCAGTAGTATAGTTGAAGGGACCTCCTACAATGAGCAGTTCTTC.

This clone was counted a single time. The CDR3 sequence is CATSDSQGPRGTIYF. In nucleotides, the CDR3 is TGTGCCACCAGTGATTCCCAGGGGCCACGGGGCACCATATATTTT. The chain joins TRBV24-1 to TRBJ1-3; TRBD1 is a possible D gene (6 bases). The CDR3 runs to 15 residues. Trimming cost V 2 bases and J 9 bases, with 16 bases left between them. In germline, CDR1 is KGHDR, CDR2 SFDVKD.

CDR3 coding DNA: TGTGCCAGTAGTATAGATCAGGGGGCGCAGCCCCAGCATTTT. Encoded protein: CASSIDQGAQPQHF. The chain joins TRBV19 to TRBJ1-5, with 8 bases lining up with TRBD1. The CDR3 runs 14 residues. V lost 0 bases, J lost 7 bases, and 2 bases stayed unmatched. Per germline, CDR1 LNHDA and CDR2 SQIVND (reference sequence). Full variable domain (outside the CDR3, taken from reference TRBV19 and TRBJ1-5): DGGITQSPKYLFRKEGQNVTLSCEQNLNHDAMYWYRQDPGQGLRLIYYSQIVNDFQKGDIAEGYSVSREKKESFPLTVTSAQKNPTAFYLCASSIDQGAQPQHFGDGTRLSIL.

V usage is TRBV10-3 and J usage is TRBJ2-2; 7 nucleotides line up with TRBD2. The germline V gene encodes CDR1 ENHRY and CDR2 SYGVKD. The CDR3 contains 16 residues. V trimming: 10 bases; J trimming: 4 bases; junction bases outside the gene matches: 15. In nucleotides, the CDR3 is TGTGCCACCAGGCTTTCGGGGGGAGACTCCACCGGGGAGCTGTTTTTT. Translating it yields CATRLSGGDSTGELFF.

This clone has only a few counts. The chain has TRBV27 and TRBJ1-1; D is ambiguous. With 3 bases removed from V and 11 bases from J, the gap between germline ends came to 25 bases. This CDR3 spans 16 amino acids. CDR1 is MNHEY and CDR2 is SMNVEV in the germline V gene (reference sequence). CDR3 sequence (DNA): TGTGCCAGCAGTTTCCTCGGGAGGCGGGAGGGCCGTTACGCTTTCTTT. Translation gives CASSFLGRREGRYAFF.

This CDR3 reads CASRNRDSGWNSPLHF. The CDR3 region has the DNA TGTGCCAGTAGAAACAGGGACTCTGGATGGAATTCACCCCTCCACTTT. The rearrangement joins TRBV19 to TRBJ1-6, with D tentatively TRBD1 (6 bases). The V gene's germline CDR1 is LNHDA and CDR2 SQIVND (reference sequence). This CDR3 has 16 amino acids. V was trimmed by 6 bases and J by 7 bases, leaving 19 bases between them. The complete variable domain, with remaining parts taken from reference TRBV19 and TRBJ1-6, reads DGGITQSPKYLFRKEGQNVTLSCEQNLNHDAMYWYRQDPGQGLRLIYYSQIVNDFQKGDIAEGYSVSREKKESFPLTVTSAQKNPTAFYLCASRNRDSGWNSPLHFGNGTRLTVT.

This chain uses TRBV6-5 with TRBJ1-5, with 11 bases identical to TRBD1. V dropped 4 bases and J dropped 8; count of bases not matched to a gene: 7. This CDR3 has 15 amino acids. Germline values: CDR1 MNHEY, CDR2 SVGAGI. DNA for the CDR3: TGTGCCAGCAGTTCCGGGACAGGGGGGCGGGAGCCCCAGCATTTT. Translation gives CASSSGTGGREPQHF.